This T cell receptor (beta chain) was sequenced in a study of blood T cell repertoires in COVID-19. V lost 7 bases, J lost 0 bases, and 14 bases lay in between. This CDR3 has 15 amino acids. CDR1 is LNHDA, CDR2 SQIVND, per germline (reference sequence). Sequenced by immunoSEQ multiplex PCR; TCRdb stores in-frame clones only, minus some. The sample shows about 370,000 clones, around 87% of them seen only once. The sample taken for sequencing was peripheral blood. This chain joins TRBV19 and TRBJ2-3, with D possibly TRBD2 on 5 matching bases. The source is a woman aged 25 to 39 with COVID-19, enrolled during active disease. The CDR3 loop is CASTVEGASTDTQYF. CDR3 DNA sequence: TGTGCCAGTACGGTAGAGGGTGCTAGCACAGATACGCAGTATTTT.